This is a list of T cell receptor beta chains from one sample in a study of response to subunit inactivated influenza vaccine. One entry per CDR3 protein, called by TCRdb with MiXCR from the RT-PCR reads. The sample lists hundreds of thousands of distinct CDR3 sequences; 14% were seen once. Source: PBMCs from blood, taken 14 to 15 days before vaccination. These receptor sequences come from a man aged 45 to 65 who received an inactivated influenza vaccine. Each CDR3 is given with its conserved first and last residue.

V gene,J gene,CDR3 protein
TRBV29-1,TRBJ2-6,CSVQDRGTSGANVLTF
TRBV4-3,TRBJ2-7,CASSHEAGYNEQYF
TRBV6-1,TRBJ1-2,CASSHDRGNYGYTF
TRBV29-1,TRBJ1-2,CGVEDQLWGRGDYGYTF
TRBV7-2,TRBJ1-2,CASSPTTPNYGYTF
TRBV15,TRBJ2-1,CATSLGPFSSYNEQFF
TRBV3-1,TRBJ1-1,CASSQTGNGNTEAFF
TRBV13,TRBJ2-5,CASSIGRRETQYF
TRBV2,TRBJ1-3,CASTGQGRNTIYF
TRBV20-1,TRBJ2-7,CSAREYEQYF
TRBV27,TRBJ2-7,CASSHGQGAPQYF
TRBV12-3/TRBV12-4,TRBJ2-7,CASSFFGLAGDEQYF
TRBV5-6,TRBJ1-6,CASSLVQGGHSPLHF
TRBV10-3,TRBJ2-2,CAISAPTGELFF
TRBV5-1,TRBJ2-5,CASSSRATQETQYF
TRBV7-9,TRBJ2-7,CASSSSPGPYEQYF
TRBV4-3,TRBJ2-3,CASSPTGTSGRLSTDTQYF
TRBV6-1,TRBJ2-1,CASRTIGGTYNEQFF
TRBV11-2,TRBJ2-7,CASSLVTGVYEQYF
TRBV4-2,TRBJ2-7,CASSTGLAGDSYEQYF
TRBV6-2/TRBV6-3,TRBJ2-7,CASRPTGRAYEQYF
TRBV9,TRBJ2-1,CASSVGIPTLYNEQFF
TRBV29-1,TRBJ2-5,CSVDFEGGETQYF
TRBV12-3/TRBV12-4,TRBJ1-4,CASNQRNEKLFF
TRBV10-2,TRBJ1-2,CASRETEVYGYTF
TRBV28,TRBJ2-4,CASSLSGRKNIQYF
TRBV6-2/TRBV6-3,TRBJ2-1,CASSYRSQFNEQFF
TRBV15,TRBJ2-5,CATSSVQGTKETQYF
TRBV6-1,TRBJ2-1,CASDEGGPGEQFF
TRBV7-8,TRBJ1-2,CASSLVPMGQNNGYTF
TRBV27,TRBJ2-3,CASSFSEVRSGGGTDTQYF
TRBV7-9,TRBJ2-1,CASSLDGTSGEQFF
TRBV4-3,TRBJ2-1,CASSQEKGSTYNEQFF
TRBV14,TRBJ2-7,CASSNDISYEQYF
TRBV28,TRBJ2-2,CASRRTANTGELFF
TRBV2,TRBJ2-4,CASRDLVAKNIQYF
TRBV7-9,TRBJ2-3,CASSPTSGADTQYF
TRBV4-1,TRBJ2-1,CASSHSWGRDYNEQFF
TRBV5-1,TRBJ1-5,CASSLDSNQPQHF
TRBV24-1,TRBJ2-7,CATSDTSSYEQYF
TRBV4-3,TRBJ1-6,CASSQEPGTGSPLHF
TRBV7-9,TRBJ2-3,CASRSPSGGSTDTQYF
TRBV6-1,TRBJ2-7,CATLTYHYSYEQYF
TRBV12-3/TRBV12-4,TRBJ1-2,CASSLDINYGYTF
TRBV11-2,TRBJ2-2,CASSALGRAPNTGELFF
TRBV12-3/TRBV12-4,TRBJ2-1,CASKYGYNEQFF
TRBV6-2/TRBV6-3,TRBJ2-7,CASSQRLAGGSYEQYF
TRBV6-1,TRBJ1-3,CASSEEGLGNTIYF
TRBV20-1,TRBJ2-3,CSAASTKGRVKSDTQYF
TRBV9,TRBJ2-1,CASRDGPARENEQFF
TRBV4-3,TRBJ2-2,CASSQGVGGREPNEGELFF
TRBV15,TRBJ2-5,CATSRALQGAQYF
TRBV7-9,TRBJ2-1,CASRLTSYNEQFF
TRBV27,TRBJ2-1,CASRLGTSGYNEQFF
TRBV11-2,TRBJ1-1,CASSLAQGGSAFF